This TCR beta chain comes out of a study of shared T cell receptors in the human thymus. V lost 0 bases to trimming and J lost 2 bases, with 8 bases between them. The CDR3 sequence is 13 residues long. Per germline, CDR1 GTSNPN and CDR2 SVGIG (reference sequence). Repertoires were generated with immunoSEQ multiplex PCR, while TCRdb's copy carries only in-frame clones and drops some. The sample holds hundreds of thousands of clones, about 90% seen once. In its sample, this clone was seen once. In addition, the sample was reused for a study of human thymus T cells. This second study says: The donor group consisted of healthy Finnish infants who were having corrective surgery for congenital heart defects.

The gene calls are TRBV30 and TRBJ2-7, with a possible D match to TRBD2 (5 bases). This sequence was found in a boy in the first two years of life with a congenital heart defect. The sample consisted of thymocytes. The CDR3 here is CAWSVLGAYEQYF. CDR3 coding DNA: TGTGCCTGGAGTGTACTAGGTGCCTACGAGCAGTACTTC. The variable domain in full, with the rest retrieved from reference TRBV30 and TRBJ2-7, is SQTIHQWPATLVQPVGSPLSLECTVEGTSNPNLYWYRQAAGRGLQLLFYSVGIGQISSEVPQNLSASRPQDRQFILSSKKLLLSDSGFYLCAWSVLGAYEQYFGPGTRLTVT.